The rows below give T cell receptor beta chains drawn from one sample of a study of radiotherapy plus CTLA-4 blockade in lung cancer. The protocol was immunoSEQ multiplex PCR, while the TCRdb copy is restricted to in-frame clones and leaves out a portion. The data hold fewer than 40,000 clones, with over 65% observed a single time. Specimen: peripheral blood, collected from a patient treated with radiotherapy plus ipilimumab. Source of these receptors: a human donor with non-small cell lung cancer who had stable disease on radiotherapy plus ipilimumab. CDR3s include the opening cysteine and the closing phenylalanine or tryptophan. A D gene is named only where the DNA matches it firmly. The size field is filled for only some rows; it gives once, few, many or a size class.

cdr3_nt	cdr3_aa	clone_size	v_call	d_call	j_call
TGCGCCAGCAACGAGGGGGGTCACGGGGAGCTGTTTTTT	CASNEGGHGELFF	-	TRBV5-1	-	TRBJ2-2
TGTGCCAGCAGTTTAACAGGGGGACGCTACGAGCAGTACTTC	CASSLTGGRYEQYF	-	TRBV27	TRBD1	TRBJ2-7
TGTGCCAGCAGCCAGGGCCAAGAGACCCAGTACTTC	CASSQGQETQYF	-	TRBV7-7	-	TRBJ2-5
TGTGCCAGCAGTCAAATACAGGTCCCCGGGGAGCTGTTTTTT	CASSQIQVPGELFF	-	TRBV2	-	TRBJ2-2
TGTGCCAGCAGGAAGACAGGGACCACTGAAGCTTTCTTT	CASRKTGTTEAFF	-	TRBV27	TRBD1	TRBJ1-1
TGTGCCAGCAGCTTGGGACAGCGCGGCTACACCTTC	CASSLGQRGYTF	-	TRBV5-4	-	TRBJ1-2
TGTGCCAGCAGCTTACTCCGGGACCTCTCAGGGGCAGATACGCAGTATTTT	CASSLLRDLSGADTQYF	-	TRBV13	-	TRBJ2-3
TGTGCCAGCTCACTTAGACCGGACCCCGGGGAGCTGTTTTTT	CASSLRPDPGELFF	-	TRBV18	-	TRBJ2-2
TGTGCCAGCAGTTTCATGGTGAGCAACACTGAAGCTTTCTTT	CASSFMVSNTEAFF	-	TRBV6-6	-	TRBJ1-1
TGTGCCAGCAGCCCGGGACAGGACGAGCAGTACTTC	CASSPGQDEQYF	-	TRBV5-4	TRBD1	TRBJ2-7
TGTGCCAGCATTATGGGGAATTCACCCCTCCACTTT	CASIMGNSPLHF	-	TRBV6-5	-	TRBJ1-6
TGTGCCAGCCTCCCCCAGGGGGCGCTTGGGCATGAAGCTTTCTTT	CASLPQGALGHEAFF	few	TRBV27	TRBD1	TRBJ1-1
TGTGCCAGCAGTGAAAAGCACCATCAGGACTTAAGGAACACCGGGGAGCTGTTTTTT	CASSEKHHQDLRNTGELFF	-	TRBV2	-	TRBJ2-2
TGTGCCAGCAGCGCGAACCCGTCGACAGGTCTTCAGGCCTACGAGCAGTACTTC	CASSANPSTGLQAYEQYF	-	TRBV9	-	TRBJ2-7
TGTGCCAGCAGCTACAACAGGGGAGATTCACCCCTCCACTTT	CASSYNRGDSPLHF	-	TRBV5-6	TRBD1	TRBJ1-6
TGCAGTGCTAGAGATCAAGAGACCCAGTACTTC	CSARDQETQYF	-	TRBV20-1	-	TRBJ2-5
TGTGCCAGCAGCTTAATCAACCCGACAGGGCGCACTGAAGCTTTCTTT	CASSLINPTGRTEAFF	-	TRBV7-2	TRBD1	TRBJ1-1
TGTGCCAGCAGTAGGGGTGTACAGACGAACACTGAAGCTTTCTTT	CASSRGVQTNTEAFF	-	TRBV5-4	-	TRBJ1-1
TGTGCCAGCAGTCTAGACGTCAAAAACATTCAGTACTTC	CASSLDVKNIQYF	few	TRBV28	-	TRBJ2-4
TGTGCCAGCTCACCGTCCCGGGACCCTAATGAAAAACTGTTTTTT	CASSPSRDPNEKLFF	-	TRBV18	-	TRBJ1-4
TGTGCTAGTGGTTCCGATAGCCGGGCCAGGGGCACTGAAGCTTTCTTT	CASGSDSRARGTEAFF	-	TRBV12-5	-	TRBJ1-1
TGTGCCAGCAGTTCCTACGGGCAGAGGGCCCTCCACTTT	CASSSYGQRALHF	-	TRBV28	-	TRBJ1-6
TGTGCCAGCAGCCAGGGGTCAGGGGGCTTCAATCAGCCCCAGCATTTT	CASSQGSGGFNQPQHF	-	TRBV11-2	TRBD1	TRBJ1-5
TGTGCCATCAGTGATAGTGTGAGGGGAGGCGGAGCTTTCTTT	CAISDSVRGGGAFF	-	TRBV10-3	-	TRBJ1-1
TGCAGTGCTAGGACCCTTAGGGGCTACACCTTC	CSARTLRGYTF	-	TRBV20-1	-	TRBJ1-2
TGCGCCAGCAGCTCATCCGGGACGGCCTATGGCTACACCTTC	CASSSSGTAYGYTF	-	TRBV5-1	-	TRBJ1-2
TGCGCCAGCAGTGTCGGGGGCAATGAGCAGTTCTTC	CASSVGGNEQFF	few	TRBV10-1	-	TRBJ2-1